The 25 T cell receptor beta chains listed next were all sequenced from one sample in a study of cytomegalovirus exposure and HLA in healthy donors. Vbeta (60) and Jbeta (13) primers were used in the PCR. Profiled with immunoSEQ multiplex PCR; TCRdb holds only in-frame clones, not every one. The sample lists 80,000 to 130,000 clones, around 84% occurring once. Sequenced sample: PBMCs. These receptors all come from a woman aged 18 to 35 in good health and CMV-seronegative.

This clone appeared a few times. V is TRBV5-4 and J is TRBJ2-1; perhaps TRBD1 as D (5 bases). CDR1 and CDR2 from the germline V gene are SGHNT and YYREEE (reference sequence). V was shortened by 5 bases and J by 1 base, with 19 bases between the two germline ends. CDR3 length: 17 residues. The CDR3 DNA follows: TGTGCCAGCAGACTGGACATGACTCCAAGTTCCTACAATGAGCAGTTCTTC. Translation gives CASRLDMTPSSYNEQFF.

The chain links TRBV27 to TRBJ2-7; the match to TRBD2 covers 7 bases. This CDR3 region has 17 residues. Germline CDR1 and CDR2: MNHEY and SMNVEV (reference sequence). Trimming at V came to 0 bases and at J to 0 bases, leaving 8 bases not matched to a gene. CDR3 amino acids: CASSLSWGLLGSYEQYF. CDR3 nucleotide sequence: TGTGCCAGCAGTTTATCGTGGGGACTACTTGGCTCCTACGAGCAGTACTTC.

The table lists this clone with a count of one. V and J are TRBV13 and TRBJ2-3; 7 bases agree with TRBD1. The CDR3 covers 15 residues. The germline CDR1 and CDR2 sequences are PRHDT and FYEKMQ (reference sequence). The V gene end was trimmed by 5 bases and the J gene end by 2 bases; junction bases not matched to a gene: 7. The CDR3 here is CASSMPGQLTDTQYF. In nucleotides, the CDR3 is TGTGCCAGCAGCATGCCGGGACAGCTCACAGATACGCAGTATTTT. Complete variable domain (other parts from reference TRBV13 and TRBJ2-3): AAGVIQSPRHLIKEKRETATLKCYPIPRHDTVYWYQQGPGQDPQFLISFYEKMQSDKGSIPDRFSAQQFSDYHSELNMSSLELGDSALYFCASSMPGQLTDTQYFGPGTRLTVL.

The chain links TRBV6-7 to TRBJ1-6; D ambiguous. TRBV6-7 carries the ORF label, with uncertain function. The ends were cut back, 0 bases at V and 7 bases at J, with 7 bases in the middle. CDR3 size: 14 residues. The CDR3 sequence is CASSYSELNSPLHF. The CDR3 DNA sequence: TGTGCCAGCAGTTACTCAGAGTTGAATTCACCCCTCCACTTT.

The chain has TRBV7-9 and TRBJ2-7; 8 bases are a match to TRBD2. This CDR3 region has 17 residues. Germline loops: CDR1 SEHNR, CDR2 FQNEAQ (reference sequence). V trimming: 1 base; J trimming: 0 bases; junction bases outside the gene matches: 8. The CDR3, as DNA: TGTGCCAGCAGCTTAGGTTCCGGGACTAGGGGCTCCTACGAGCAGTACTTC. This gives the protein CASSLGSGTRGSYEQYF.

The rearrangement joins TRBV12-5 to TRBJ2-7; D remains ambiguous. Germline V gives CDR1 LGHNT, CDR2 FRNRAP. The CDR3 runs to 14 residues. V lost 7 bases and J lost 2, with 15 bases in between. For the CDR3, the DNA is TGTGCTAGTGCCCAGGCCTGGGCTCCCTACGAGCAGTACTTC. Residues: CASAQAWAPYEQYF. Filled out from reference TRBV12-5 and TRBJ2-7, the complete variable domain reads DARVTQTPRHKVTEMGQEVTMRCQPILGHNTVFWYRQTMMQGLELLAYFRNRAPLDDSGMPKDRFSAEMPDATLATLKIQPSEPRDSAVYFCASAQAWAPYEQYFGPGTRLTVT.

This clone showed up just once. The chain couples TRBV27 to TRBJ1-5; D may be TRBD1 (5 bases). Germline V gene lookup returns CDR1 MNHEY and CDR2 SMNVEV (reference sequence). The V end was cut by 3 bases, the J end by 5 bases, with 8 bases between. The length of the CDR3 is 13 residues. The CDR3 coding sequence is TGTGCCAGCAGTTTCAGGGTGGATCAGCCCCAGCATTTT. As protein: CASSFRVDQPQHF.

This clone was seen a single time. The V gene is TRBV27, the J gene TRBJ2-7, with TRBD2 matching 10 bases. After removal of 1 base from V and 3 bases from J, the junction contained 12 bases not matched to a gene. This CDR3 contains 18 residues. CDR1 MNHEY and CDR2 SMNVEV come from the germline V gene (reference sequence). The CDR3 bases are TGTGCCAGCAGTTTATTCTCTAGCGGGGGTGCCGAAAGCTACGAGCAGTACTTC. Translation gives CASSLFSSGGAESYEQYF.

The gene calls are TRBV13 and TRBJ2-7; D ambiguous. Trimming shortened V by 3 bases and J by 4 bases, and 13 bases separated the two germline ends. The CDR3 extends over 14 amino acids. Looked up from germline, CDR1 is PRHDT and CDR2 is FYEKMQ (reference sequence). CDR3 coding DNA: TGTGCCAGCAGCTTCGTATCAGATAAATACGAGCAGTACTTC. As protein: CASSFVSDKYEQYF. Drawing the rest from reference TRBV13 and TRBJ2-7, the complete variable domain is AAGVIQSPRHLIKEKRETATLKCYPIPRHDTVYWYQQGPGQDPQFLISFYEKMQSDKGSIPDRFSAQQFSDYHSELNMSSLELGDSALYFCASSFVSDKYEQYFGPGTRLTVT.

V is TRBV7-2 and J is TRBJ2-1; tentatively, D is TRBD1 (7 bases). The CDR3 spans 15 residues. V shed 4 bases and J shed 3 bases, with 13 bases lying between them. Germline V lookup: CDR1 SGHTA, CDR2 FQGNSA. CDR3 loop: CASSSVRGDYNEQFF. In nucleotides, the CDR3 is TGTGCCAGCAGCTCCGTCAGGGGGGACTACAATGAGCAGTTCTTC. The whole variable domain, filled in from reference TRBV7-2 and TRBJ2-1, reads GAGVSQSPSNKVTEKGKDVELRCDPISGHTALYWYRQSLGQGLEFLIYFQGNSAPDKSGLPSDRFSAERTGGSVSTLTIQRTQQEDSAVYLCASSSVRGDYNEQFFGPGTRLTVL.

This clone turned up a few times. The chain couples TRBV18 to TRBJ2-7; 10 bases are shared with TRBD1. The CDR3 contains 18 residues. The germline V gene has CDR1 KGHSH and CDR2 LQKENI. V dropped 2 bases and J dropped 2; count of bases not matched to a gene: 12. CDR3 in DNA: TGTGCCAGCTCACCAACACACCAGGACAGGGGGTACACCTACGAGCAGTACTTC. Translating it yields CASSPTHQDRGYTYEQYF.

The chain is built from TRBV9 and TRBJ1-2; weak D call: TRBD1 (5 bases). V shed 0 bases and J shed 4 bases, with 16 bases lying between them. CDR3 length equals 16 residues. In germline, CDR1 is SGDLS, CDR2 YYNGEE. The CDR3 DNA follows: TGTGCCAGCAGCGTAGGTCCGGGGGGAAGGGCCTATGGCTACACCTTC. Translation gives CASSVGPGGRAYGYTF.

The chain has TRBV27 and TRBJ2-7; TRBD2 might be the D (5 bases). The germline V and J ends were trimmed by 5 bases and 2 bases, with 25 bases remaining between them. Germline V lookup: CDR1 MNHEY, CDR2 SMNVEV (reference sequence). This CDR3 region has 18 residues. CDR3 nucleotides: TGTGCCAGCAGTAATCAGCGGCCCGAAGCCCCCCCCACCTACGAGCAGTACTTC. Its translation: CASSNQRPEAPPTYEQYF.

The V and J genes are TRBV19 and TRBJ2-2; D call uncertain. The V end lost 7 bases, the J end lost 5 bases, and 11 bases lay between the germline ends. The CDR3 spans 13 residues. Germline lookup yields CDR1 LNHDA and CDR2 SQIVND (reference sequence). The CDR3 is CASTPDLTGELFF. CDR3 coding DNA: TGTGCCAGTACCCCAGATCTGACCGGGGAGCTGTTTTTT.

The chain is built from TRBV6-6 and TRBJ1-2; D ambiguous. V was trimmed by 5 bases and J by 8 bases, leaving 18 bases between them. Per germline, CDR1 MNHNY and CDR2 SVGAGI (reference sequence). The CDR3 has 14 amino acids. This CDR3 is CASSILMEVAGYTF. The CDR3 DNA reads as TGTGCCAGCAGTATCCTGATGGAGGTCGCGGGCTACACCTTC.

Here the CDR3 DNA reads TGCGCCAGCAGCCACCAGGGCACCGGGGAGCTGTTTTTT. Protein sequence: CASSHQGTGELFF. V is TRBV4-1 and J is TRBJ2-2; D perhaps matches TRBD1 (5 bases). The CDR3 is 13 amino acids. CDR1 and CDR2 from the germline V gene are MGHRA and YSYEKL. The V end lost 3 bases, the J end lost 4 bases, and 6 bases lay between the germline ends.

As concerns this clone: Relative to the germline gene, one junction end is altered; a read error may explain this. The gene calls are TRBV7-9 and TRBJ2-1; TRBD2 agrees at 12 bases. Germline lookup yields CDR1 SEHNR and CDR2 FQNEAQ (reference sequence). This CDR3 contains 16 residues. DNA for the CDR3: TGTTCCAGCAGCTTAGCTAGCGGGGGGGCCGCCAATGAGCAGTTCTTC. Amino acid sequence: CSSSLASGGAANEQFF.

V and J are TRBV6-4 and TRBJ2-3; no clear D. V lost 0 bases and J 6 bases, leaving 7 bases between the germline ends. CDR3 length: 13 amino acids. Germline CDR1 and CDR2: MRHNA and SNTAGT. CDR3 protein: CASSDSAVDTQYF. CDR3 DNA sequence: TGTGCCAGCAGTGACTCGGCTGTGGATACGCAGTATTTT.

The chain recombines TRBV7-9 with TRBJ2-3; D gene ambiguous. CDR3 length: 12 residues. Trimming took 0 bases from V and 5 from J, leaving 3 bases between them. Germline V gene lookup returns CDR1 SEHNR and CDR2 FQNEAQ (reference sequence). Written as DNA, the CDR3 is TGTGCCAGCAGCTTAGCCGTAGATACGCAGTATTTT. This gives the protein CASSLAVDTQYF.

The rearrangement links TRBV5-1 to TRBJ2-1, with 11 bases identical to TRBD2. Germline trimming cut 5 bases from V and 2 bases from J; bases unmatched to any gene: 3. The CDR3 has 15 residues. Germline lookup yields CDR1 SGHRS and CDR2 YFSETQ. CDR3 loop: CASSQTSGTYNEQFF. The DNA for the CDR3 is TGCGCCAGCAGTCAGACTAGCGGGACCTACAATGAGCAGTTCTTC.

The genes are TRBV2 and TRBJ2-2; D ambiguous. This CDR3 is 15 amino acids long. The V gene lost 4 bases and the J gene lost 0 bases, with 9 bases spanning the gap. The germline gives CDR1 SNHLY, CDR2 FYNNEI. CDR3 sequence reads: CASSGETSNTGELFF. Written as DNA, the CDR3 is TGTGCCAGCAGTGGCGAGACTTCGAACACCGGGGAGCTGTTTTTT.

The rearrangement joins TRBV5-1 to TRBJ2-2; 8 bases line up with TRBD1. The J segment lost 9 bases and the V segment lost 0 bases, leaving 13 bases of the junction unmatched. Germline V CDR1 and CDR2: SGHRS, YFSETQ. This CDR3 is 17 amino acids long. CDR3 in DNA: TGCGCCAGCAGCTTGGCCGTGCAGTTCGCAGGGGGCCGGGAGCTGTTTTTT. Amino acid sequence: CASSLAVQFAGGRELFF.

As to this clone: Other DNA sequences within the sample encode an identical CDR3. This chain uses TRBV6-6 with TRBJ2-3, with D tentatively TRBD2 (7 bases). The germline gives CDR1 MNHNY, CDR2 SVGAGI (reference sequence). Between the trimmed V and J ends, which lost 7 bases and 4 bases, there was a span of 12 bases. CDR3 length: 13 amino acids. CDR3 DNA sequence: TGTGCCAGCAAAGGGGGGGCGGCAGATACGCAGTATTTT. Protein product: CASKGGAADTQYF.

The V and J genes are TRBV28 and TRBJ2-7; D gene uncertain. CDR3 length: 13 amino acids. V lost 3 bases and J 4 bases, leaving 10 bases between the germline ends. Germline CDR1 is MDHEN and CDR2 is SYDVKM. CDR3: CASSFGLRYEQYF. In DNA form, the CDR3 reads TGTGCCAGCAGTTTTGGGTTGAGGTACGAGCAGTACTTC. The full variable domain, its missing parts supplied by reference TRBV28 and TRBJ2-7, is DVKVTQSSRYLVKRTGEKVFLECVQDMDHENMFWYRQDPGLGLRLIYFSYDVKMKEKGDIPEGYSVSREKKERFSLILESASTNQTSMYLCASSFGLRYEQYFGPGTRLTVT.

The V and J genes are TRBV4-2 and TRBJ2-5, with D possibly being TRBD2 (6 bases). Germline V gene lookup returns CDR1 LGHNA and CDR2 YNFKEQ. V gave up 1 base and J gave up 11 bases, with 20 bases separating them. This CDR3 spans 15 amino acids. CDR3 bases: TGTGCCAGCAGCCAAGGGCCCCTGGACTATTCGGCGCAGTACTTC. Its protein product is CASSQGPLDYSAQYF.